A selection of T cell receptor beta chains follows, all from one sample in a study of blood T cell repertoires in COVID-19. Here immunoSEQ multiplex PCR was the method, and the copy in TCRdb shows in-frame clones only, minus some. Of more than 15,000 clones listed, 85% to 90% are singletons. The sequenced material came from peripheral blood. All receptors derive from a man aged 60-69 years with acute or convalescent COVID-19. The conserved cysteine and the conserved F or W are not part of the CDR3 here. Each record gives: V gene, J gene, CDR3 protein.

V gene: TRBV19
J gene: TRBJ2-1
CDR3 protein: ASSPYSGSSYNEQF

V gene: TRBV11-2
J gene: TRBJ2-7
CDR3 protein: ASSTTSGGSYEQY

V gene: TRBV29-1
J gene: TRBJ1-5
CDR3 protein: SVRDNFNQPQH

V gene: TRBV6-5
J gene: TRBJ1-1
CDR3 protein: ASSSTAKNTEAF

V gene: TRBV6-2/TRBV6-3
J gene: TRBJ2-1
CDR3 protein: ASSLGSSYNEQF

V gene: TRBV6-5
J gene: TRBJ2-3
CDR3 protein: ASRTSGTWRDTQY

V gene: TRBV4-1
J gene: TRBJ1-2
CDR3 protein: ASSLQTLAYGYT

V gene: TRBV5-4
J gene: TRBJ2-2
CDR3 protein: ASSPGVSAGELF

V gene: TRBV6-2/TRBV6-3
J gene: TRBJ2-1
CDR3 protein: ASSTSGTSFSPRQF

V gene: TRBV4-2
J gene: TRBJ2-5
CDR3 protein: ASSHGGRGRQETQY

V gene: TRBV6-6
J gene: TRBJ1-1
CDR3 protein: ASSRGQGAFAF

V gene: TRBV28
J gene: TRBJ2-7
CDR3 protein: ASSLAGAGSEQY

V gene: TRBV19
J gene: TRBJ2-1
CDR3 protein: ASSLISGRYNEQF

V gene: TRBV11-2
J gene: TRBJ2-5
CDR3 protein: ASSLEGPETQY

V gene: TRBV3-1/TRBV3-2
J gene: TRBJ2-3
CDR3 protein: ASSPGLSGTDTQY

V gene: TRBV11-2
J gene: TRBJ1-2
CDR3 protein: ASSLYATGYGYT

V gene: TRBV15
J gene: TRBJ2-3
CDR3 protein: ATSTRGGSTDTQY

V gene: TRBV5-4
J gene: TRBJ1-6
CDR3 protein: ASSLGGGTRSYNSPLH

V gene: TRBV7-8
J gene: TRBJ1-1
CDR3 protein: ASSKERGGNAF

V gene: TRBV2
J gene: TRBJ1-2
CDR3 protein: ASSEEGRGLDGYT

V gene: TRBV7-2
J gene: TRBJ1-6
CDR3 protein: ASSPDRNSPLH

V gene: TRBV5-1
J gene: TRBJ2-2
CDR3 protein: ASSLLPGANTGELF

V gene: TRBV10-3
J gene: TRBJ1-3
CDR3 protein: AISGQGAGNTIY

V gene: TRBV7-3
J gene: TRBJ1-2
CDR3 protein: ASSFEGYGYT

V gene: TRBV7-2
J gene: TRBJ1-6
CDR3 protein: ASSQRGNSPLH

V gene: TRBV2
J gene: TRBJ2-7
CDR3 protein: ASSEYRSSYEQY

V gene: TRBV30
J gene: TRBJ2-5
CDR3 protein: ATTAGGETQY

V gene: TRBV11-2
J gene: TRBJ2-3
CDR3 protein: ASSQTSGSPDTQY

V gene: TRBV7-9
J gene: TRBJ1-4
CDR3 protein: ASSLGQATNEKLF

V gene: TRBV7-2
J gene: TRBJ2-7
CDR3 protein: ASSSTPPLREQY

V gene: TRBV6-8
J gene: TRBJ2-1
CDR3 protein: ARTRLQDRPGLDNEQF

V gene: TRBV7-9
J gene: TRBJ1-4
CDR3 protein: ASSPGQVNEKLF

V gene: TRBV18
J gene: TRBJ2-2
CDR3 protein: ASSPFGGKNTGELF

V gene: TRBV4-3
J gene: TRBJ1-5
CDR3 protein: ASSQELAGSNQPQH

V gene: TRBV4-1
J gene: TRBJ2-2
CDR3 protein: ASSQNTGTGELF

V gene: TRBV11-2
J gene: TRBJ2-1
CDR3 protein: ASSSLAGVLYEQF

V gene: TRBV6-5
J gene: TRBJ2-7
CDR3 protein: AVGERERYEQY

V gene: TRBV27
J gene: TRBJ2-1
CDR3 protein: ASSHPQGANEQF

V gene: TRBV7-3
J gene: TRBJ2-5
CDR3 protein: ASSLTATSGGNQETQY

V gene: TRBV27
J gene: TRBJ2-3
CDR3 protein: ASGRLAGFTDTQY

V gene: TRBV18
J gene: TRBJ2-1
CDR3 protein: ASSPGTSGTNEQF

V gene: TRBV30
J gene: TRBJ2-1
CDR3 protein: AWSRFGVYNEQF

V gene: TRBV5-4
J gene: TRBJ1-1
CDR3 protein: ASSFASGNTEAF

V gene: TRBV24-1
J gene: TRBJ2-5
CDR3 protein: ATSDPQGAETQY

V gene: TRBV27
J gene: TRBJ2-7
CDR3 protein: ASSHRQLQYEQY

V gene: TRBV24-1
J gene: TRBJ2-2
CDR3 protein: ATSEPGQDTGELF

V gene: TRBV30
J gene: TRBJ1-5
CDR3 protein: AWSVKAGQSNQPQH

V gene: TRBV7-2
J gene: TRBJ2-3
CDR3 protein: ASSFTPGGTDTQY

V gene: TRBV5-1
J gene: TRBJ2-5
CDR3 protein: ASSWTESQETQY

V gene: TRBV5-1
J gene: TRBJ2-5
CDR3 protein: ASSLDTGEMETQY

V gene: TRBV10-3
J gene: TRBJ2-2
CDR3 protein: AIRHGTSGSYGELF

V gene: TRBV28
J gene: TRBJ1-1
CDR3 protein: ASSPGQMNTEAF

V gene: TRBV7-9
J gene: TRBJ2-1
CDR3 protein: ASSLRDRGAYNEQF

V gene: TRBV28
J gene: TRBJ2-2
CDR3 protein: ASSFGTFARELF

V gene: TRBV11-2
J gene: TRBJ2-1
CDR3 protein: ASSLALAYNEQF

V gene: TRBV6-6
J gene: TRBJ1-1
CDR3 protein: ASTLLSQGSAF

V gene: TRBV28
J gene: TRBJ2-7
CDR3 protein: ASMTAGYEQY

V gene: TRBV28
J gene: TRBJ2-5
CDR3 protein: ASSSPGTAIQETQY

V gene: TRBV11-2
J gene: TRBJ2-7
CDR3 protein: ASSSGGGTGFTLYEQY